This T cell receptor (beta chain) was obtained from a study of human T cells and chemical hapten exposure. Across the whole study: In the sensitization step, 2% DPC was placed on about 2 cm by about 2 cm of upper inner arm skin.

The length of the CDR3 is 20 residues. Trimming stripped 4 bases from V and 1 base from J, with 27 bases between. Germline loops: CDR1 MGHRA, CDR2 YSYEKL. Study outcomes and limitations: Patch test score tracked positively with PT1 expanded TCR counts.

TCRdb used MiXCR to reprocess the RACE reads, holding one entry per CDR3 protein. The sample comprises 70,000 to 90,000 distinct CDR3 sequences, less than 14% of which are singletons, and about 3.5% rests with the top ten. A note on this clonotype: Its antigen is unknown.

Sample time point: patch test 3, about 24 weeks after DPC sensitization. Sample treatment: therapeutic diphenylcyclopropenone sensitization with weekly scalp DPC. The rearrangement joins TRBV4-1 to TRBJ2-3, with D tentatively TRBD1 (6 bases). The origin of this receptor is a woman between 50 and 59 years old with alopecia areata. Some clones in this sample may be carry-over from other donors' samples. The sample consisted of whole blood, taken in connection with sensitization to the hapten diphenylcyclopropenone (DPC). The CDR3 DNA reads as TGCGCCAGCAGCCGTCTGGTGACAGGTACTTTCTCAACTGGCACAGATACGCAGTATTTT. This sequence encodes CASSRLVTGTFSTGTDTQYF.